This TCR beta chain derives from a study of blood T cell repertoires in COVID-19. Study details: Sources were T cells, B-cell-depleted T cells, or PBMCs; the material itself was cDNA or gDNA.

Authors' analysis steps: Reference gene primer amplification gave estimated nucleated cell counts. Assay: immunoSEQ multiplex PCR; the TCRdb copy retains only in-frame clones and omits some. From that table come the V and J calls and clone size; the DNA was used to work out D and trimming. The table includes fewer than 350,000 clones, roughly 86% detected once. Germline V gene lookup returns CDR1 SGHRS and CDR2 YFSETQ. The V and J ends lost 4 bases and 2 bases respectively, with 8 bases between them. The CDR3 contains 13 residues. The sequence derives from a man younger than 30 with active or convalescent COVID-19. Specimen: peripheral blood. This chain connects TRBV5-1 to TRBJ2-3, with D hard to call. The CDR3 sequence is CASSPLPTDTQYF. As DNA, the CDR3 is TGCGCCAGCAGCCCTCTACCCACAGATACGCAGTATTTT.